This TCR beta chain is drawn from a study of blood T cells in healthy people across ages (dated by TCRdb to the mid-2010s). Turning to the overall study: In model experiments, template switching captured about one uniquely barcoded TCR beta cDNA molecule for every two T cells. The study analyzed two additional independent replicas of 1 million unique cDNA reads from the same blood draw for two donors, one aged 18 to 30 and one aged 80 or older. The study measured age-related changes in TCR beta repertoire diversity using deep sequencing normalized with unique cDNA molecular identifiers. Four age groups were formed from the donors: young (average 16 years), middle-aged (approximately 39), aged (62) and long-lived (less than 85). Donors of different ages were randomly distributed across sequencing lanes to avoid experimental bias.

V is clipped by 3 bases and J by 8 bases, and the sequence between their germline boundaries is 11 bases long. According to the germline V gene, CDR1 reads SGHTA and CDR2 reads FQGTGA. The CDR3, cysteine through phenylalanine, is 13 amino acids long. Left in the record is the CDR3 DNA by itself, 39 bases read in frame from the first base. Comment on this clonotype: This receptor's antigen is unknown. One base away there is no much larger clone; base qualities are not given.

Systemically healthy Caucasian individuals from Russia, 35 to 50 in total and aged about 6 to 100 years, were included as donors. About 9.6 milliliters of peripheral blood were collected from each donor into EDTA-treated Vacutainer tubes. Ficoll-Paque density-gradient centrifugation was used to isolate PBMCs, with at least 6.5 million obtained per sample. Total RNA, at least 5.5 micrograms per sample, was extracted from PBMCs with Trizol reagent. Naive CD45RAhigh/CD27high T cell percentages were measured by flow cytometry on a PBMC aliquot from every donor. Library preparation employed 5' RACE. Sequencing used an Illumina HiSeq 2500. The second PCR ran for roughly 7 to 11 cycles and used a J-beta primer mix along with a sample-barcoded 5' primer. A template-switch 5' adaptor carrying 12 random nucleotides introduced a unique molecular identifier onto each TCR beta cDNA molecule. Each sample yielded at least 3 million CDR3-containing paired-end reads. First-strand cDNA synthesis was performed from all RNA using the Mint cDNA synthesis kit, with priming by a TRBC-specific oligonucleotide. After uracil-DNA glycosylase treatment, a first 18-cycle PCR used universal primers M1SS and BC2_uni_R on all cDNA. In the source study's methods: Each sample was normalized by randomly selecting 1 million high-quality reads, each carrying a distinct molecular identifier. Instead of being binned into consensus sequences, reads with shared molecular identifiers were discarded. MiTCR, set to a Q25 quality threshold and the strictest error-elimination algorithm, was used for CDR3 identification, clonotype clustering and error correction. A nonparametric unseen species model with Euler transformation was used to estimate lower-bound total TCR beta diversity. Clones were called with MiXCR by TCRdb after fastp trimmed the public reads at Q25, and only in-frame beta chains were retained. For every CDR3 protein sequence, its rows merge into one entry that carries the most common genes and DNA. In this record, the V and J calls reflect TCRdb's handling and not the investigators' own analysis. For this sample there are some 1.5 million distinct CDR3 sequences; over 25% appear just once. The ten largest clones take up less than 9.5% of the sample.

What the authors observed across the whole study: The percentage of naive T cells measured by flow cytometry correlated strongly with observed TCR beta diversity. Observed TCR beta diversity per million T cells fell roughly linearly with age, and a significant reduction was already apparent by age roughly 40. Compared with the aged group, the long-lived group had more naive CD4+ T cells, fewer expanded clones and increased TCR diversity, a pattern suggesting age selection. Because the CMV infection status of the donors was unknown, age-related changes in expanded clonotypes may potentially have been confounded. Total diversity estimates from one million sequenced T cells were considered lower bounds and underestimates. Conclusive comparison of naive and antigen-experienced compartments was prevented by the profiling of bulk unsorted PBMCs.

This clonotype was sampled from a woman aged 25 to 39 in good health. Here the chain combines TRBV7-3 and TRBJ2-1; the D segment may tentatively be TRBD1 or TRBD2, each giving 6 matched bases. Sequencing used blood. The base sequence is TGTGCCAGCAGCTTGTGGGGGGCCTATGAGCAGTTCTTC. This yields the protein CASSLWGAYEQFF.